The rows below give T cell receptor beta chains drawn from one sample of a study of post-analysis software for immune sequencing data. Each CDR3 protein gets one entry after TCRdb re-called the PCR reads with MiXCR. The sample lists about 460,000 distinct CDR3 sequences, approximately 46% seen once, with about 12% in the top ten. Sequencing used blood. All receptors come from a girl under 18 with multiple sclerosis. Each CDR3 is given without its conserved first and last residue. Each record gives: V gene, CDR3 length, CDR3 protein.

V: TRBV7-9
length: 12
CDR3: ASSPKGTAETQY

V: TRBV11-3
length: 13
CDR3: ASSLQSRGTDTQY

V: TRBV29-1
length: 14
CDR3: SVAPRGHTGANVRT

V: TRBV20-1
length: 10
CDR3: SAGRSYNEQF

V: TRBV24-1
length: 13
CDR3: ATSDYASNTGELF

V: TRBV20-1
length: 15
CDR3: SARDLVSGSMWETQY

V: TRBV28
length: 16
CDR3: ASGSGGPEVRLGYGYT

V: TRBV6-6
length: 12
CDR3: ASATINSEETQY

V: TRBV5-6
length: 13
CDR3: ASSPLAGAVDTQY

V: TRBV29-1
length: 10
CDR3: SVEGPDYEQY

V: TRBV12-3/TRBV12-4
length: 14
CDR3: ASSLRLAGATDAQY

V: TRBV28
length: 14
CDR3: ASSLPGTGGFQPQH

V: TRBV5-1
length: 12
CDR3: ASSFMATGTEQY

V: TRBV28
length: 15
CDR3: ASSSHLGRESRREQY

V: TRBV28
length: 20
CDR3: ASSTIMVGRPGQGDFLNEQF

V: TRBV7-2
length: 14
CDR3: ASSLRRTSSTDTQY

V: TRBV9
length: 12
CDR3: ASSPGREGQPQH

V: TRBV29-1
length: 14
CDR3: SVEDPGQATSDTQY

V: TRBV20-1
length: 13
CDR3: SAETGTSLTDTQY

V: TRBV20-1
length: 14
CDR3: SALAIAVSSYNEQF

V: TRBV7-2
length: 15
CDR3: ASSSFGLAVSYNEQF

V: TRBV6-1
length: 11
CDR3: ASSGAGWNEQF

V: TRBV7-2
length: 11
CDR3: ASSLQGAGGYT

V: TRBV29-1
length: 12
CDR3: SAVSAAFSCEQY

V: TRBV7-6
length: 11
CDR3: ASSLDRPHEQF

V: TRBV2
length: 15
CDR3: ASSAWGLGPLTDTQY

V: TRBV3-1
length: 14
CDR3: ASRYSGYSYNSPLH

V: TRBV6-1
length: 13
CDR3: ASSESSGREYEQY

V: TRBV7-8
length: 14
CDR3: ASSFNTWGSVPEQY

V: TRBV20-1
length: 14
CDR3: SASGRQTIRNTEAF

V: TRBV9
length: 13
CDR3: ASSATGTVTDTQY

V: TRBV24-1
length: 14
CDR3: ATSDPASGSTDTQY

V: TRBV7-2
length: 13
CDR3: ASSLVVRSNQPQH

V: TRBV28
length: 15
CDR3: ASSLGRWGPSNEKLF

V: TRBV14
length: 11
CDR3: ASSQARVVGYT

V: TRBV13
length: 14
CDR3: ASSLGDRGLYNEQF

V: TRBV10-3
length: 13
CDR3: AITYTTEANYGYT

V: TRBV20-1
length: 10
CDR3: SANREYTEAF

V: TRBV27
length: 13
CDR3: ASRVGTSLYNEQF

V: TRBV7-9
length: 10
CDR3: ASRPLQETQY

V: TRBV20-1
length: 10
CDR3: SARNFYNEQF

V: TRBV28
length: 12
CDR3: ASSLEAGVNEQY